This T cell receptor (beta chain) was sequenced for a study of shared clonotypes between healthy human individuals (TCRdb year 2020). Looking at the study overall: The cohort included a few men and a couple of women between 18 and 49 years of age. For each donor, CD4 naive and CD4 memory were each run on three plates, CD8 naive on two plates, and CD8 memory on one plate. The study deeply sequenced blood TCR repertoires of five healthy adults to estimate repertoire size and the extent of clonotype sharing between individuals. To increase sequencing depth and limit assay-specific biases, different laboratories used diverse techniques to prepare libraries and sequence TCR repertoires. Leukapheresis yielded between about 0.94 and 9.5 billion PBMCs per donor. Study-wide findings and limitations: Larger estimated clonotype richness was generally found for naive subsets than for memory subsets. Sampling was restricted to blood, and TCR repertoires in tissues likely differ from the TCR repertoires found in blood. The small number of donors limited the genetic and exposure-history diversity represented. Based on pairwise subsampling, the degree of clonotype sharing among donors was expected to be affected by sequencing depth. Compared with non-shared clonotypes, the clonotypes found in all four sorted-subset donors had higher generation probabilities. Incomplete sequencing was indicated by rarefaction of sorted-subset datasets, despite the large sequencing depth. When four donors were compared, the shared fraction of clonotypes was 5% to 6.5% for naive CD4, 3.5% for naive CD8, 2% to 2.5% for memory CD4, and roughly 0.43% for memory CD8.

Donors were healthy HIV-negative adults with no recently reported acute infections or vaccinations. Every donor was a Caucasian adult residing in Nashville, Tennessee, USA. Magnetic negative selection was used to enrich CD4+ T cells, after which naive cells were positively selected on CD45RA and the negative fraction became the memory subset. Blood was collected by leukapheresis, and PBMCs were isolated by Ficoll-Histopaque density gradient centrifugation and then cryopreserved in liquid nitrogen vapor phase. Analytical flow cytometry was used to check the purity and quantity of each magnetically sorted T cell population. Each sorted fraction had its genomic DNA isolated and then quantified by UV absorbance on a Nanodrop 2000c. Comments on this clone: Its antigen remains undetermined. No base quality values were provided; no much bigger clone lies one nucleotide off.

TCR CDR3 regions were amplified from genomic DNA by multiplex PCR using the deep immunoSEQ assay. Extracted genomic DNA from each cell subset was spread evenly across all wells of several immunoSEQ 96-well plates, with each plate serving as a replicate. For sorted subsets, around 0.2 ug genomic DNA, equal to tens of thousands of T cell genomes, was loaded into each replicate PCR. Purified libraries were measured with a Qubit 3.0 fluorometer, size-checked on a Bioanalyzer 2100, and measured again with the KAPA Library Quantification kit. Each immunoSEQ 96-well plate was sequenced on its own single-read 150-cycle Illumina NextSeq 550 flow cell. Under the source paper's analysis protocol: Because only junctional sequences without quality scores were contained in the immunoSEQ output, filtering matching that applied to full-length reads could not be performed. Sequences were annotated with PyIR, a Python wrapper for IgBLAST v1.9, and V/J genes and CDR3 were assigned using IMGT germline references. Reads were removed for weak V/J assignments (E-value above 1e-6), missing CDR3, stop codons, out-of-frame junctions, or ambiguous translated residues. V3J clonotypes were defined as sequences sharing an identical inferred V gene, J gene, and CDR3 amino acid sequence. Percentage overlap between repertoires was computed as shared unique clonotypes divided by the size of the smaller repertoire. RTK rarefaction, the Chao1 estimator, and Recon v2.1 estimates of unobserved clonotypes were used to assess repertoire richness. OLGA was used to compute generation probabilities for all TCRbeta clonotypes that the gDNA method yielded from four donors. Not all clones reach the TCRdb copy of this immuneACCESS table, which keeps in-frame sequences only. Checked studies attribute under half of the gap to unresolved V genes and leave the rest unexplained. V, J and clone size are those of that table, while D and trimming were read from the DNA. Recorded for this sample are a few million clones; around 92% of them occurred a single time. The biggest ten clones account for 0.37% of the sample.

The germline V gene supplies CDR1 SGHVS and CDR2 FQNEAQ. Trimming takes 5 bases from V and 4 bases from J, and the germline ends sit 11 bases apart. The CDR3 spans 13 residues, from the cysteine through the phenylalanine. Just CDR3 DNA is preserved here, 39 bases in frame from base 1. Sequencing was done on a sample of naive CD4+ T cells from PBMCs. This sample's cell subset or site label indicates: CD45RA+ positively selected. The rearranged chain carries TRBV7-8 and TRBJ1-1; no confident D gene assignment can be made. The TCR originated in a man aged 18-30 years in good health. Some clones in this sample may be carry-over from other donors' samples. The base sequence is TGTGCCAGCAGCCCCCGGAGGGCCACTGAAGCTTTCTTT. The resulting protein is CASSPRRATEAFF.